A single sample is the source of the 19 T cell receptor beta chains below, sequenced in a study of blood T cell repertoires in COVID-19. Using immunoSEQ multiplex PCR, the repertoire was profiled, and TCRdb retains in-frame clones only, with some absent. The sample records approximately 150,000 clones, around 85% being singletons. The sequencing sample was made of peripheral blood. These receptors originate from a human donor in a cohort sampled during active COVID-19.

The chain links TRBV27 to TRBJ2-7; maybe TRBD1 (5 bases). V shed 3 bases and J shed 3 bases, with 18 bases lying between them. This CDR3 contains 16 residues. The V gene's germline CDR1 is MNHEY and CDR2 SMNVEV (reference sequence). CDR3 nucleotides: TGTGCCAGCAGTTTGCAGGCAGGGAACCTTCTCTACGAGCAGTACTTC. Translating gives CASSLQAGNLLYEQYF.

This clone was observed a few times. The chain is built from TRBV6-6 and TRBJ1-1, with D perhaps TRBD1 (5 bases). The ends were cut back, 2 bases at V and 2 bases at J, with 9 bases in the middle. Germline V gives CDR1 MNHNY, CDR2 SVGAGI (reference sequence). The CDR3 loop spans 14 amino acids. The CDR3 DNA is TGTGCCAGCAGTTACAATGACAGAAACACTGAAGCTTTCTTT. This encodes CASSYNDRNTEAFF.

As concerns this clone: Its ends do not fully match the called genes, so a read error is possible. The chain combines TRBV30 with TRBJ2-3, with 11 bases that match TRBD2. The CDR3 spans 16 residues. Germline assignment: CDR1 GTSNPN and CDR2 SVGIG (reference sequence). The CDR3 loop is CTWISGGARSTDTQYF. The CDR3 DNA sequence: TGTACCTGGATTAGCGGGGGGGCTAGAAGCACAGATACGCAGTATTTT.

The chain links TRBV7-9 to TRBJ2-7; 14 nucleotides match TRBD2. Germline V gene lookup returns CDR1 SEHNR and CDR2 FQNEAQ (reference sequence). The CDR3 consists of 15 residues. Trimming at V came to 5 bases and at J to 6 bases, leaving 6 bases not matched to a gene. The CDR3 DNA follows: TGTGCCAGCAGCACGGGACTAGCGGGAGTCGGCGAGCAGTACTTC. This translates into CASSTGLAGVGEQYF.

The rearrangement uses TRBV19 and TRBJ1-4; D ambiguous. V was clipped by 6 bases and J by 0 bases, with 5 bases between them. The length of the CDR3 is 13 residues. CDR1 and CDR2 (germline): LNHDA, SQIVND (reference sequence). The CDR3 DNA sequence: TGTGCCAGTAGGGTAGCAACTAATGAAAAACTGTTTTTT. Residues: CASRVATNEKLFF. Filled out from reference TRBV19 and TRBJ1-4, the complete variable domain reads DGGITQSPKYLFRKEGQNVTLSCEQNLNHDAMYWYRQDPGQGLRLIYYSQIVNDFQKGDIAEGYSVSREKKESFPLTVTSAQKNPTAFYLCASRVATNEKLFFGSGTQLSVL.

The chain carries TRBV11-1 and TRBJ1-1, with a possible D match to TRBD1 (5 bases). Germline V lookup: CDR1 SGHAT, CDR2 FQDESV (reference sequence). This CDR3 has 13 amino acids. V lost 3 bases, J lost 8 bases, and 13 bases lay in between. The CDR3 DNA reads as TGTGCCAGCAGCTTGATGGGGGAGGAGGAAGCTTTCTTT. Protein: CASSLMGEEEAFF. The full variable domain, its missing parts supplied by reference TRBV11-1 and TRBJ1-1, is EAEVAQSPRYKITEKSQAVAFWCDPISGHATLYWYRQILGQGPELLVQFQDESVVDDSQLPKDRFSAERLKGVDSTLKIQPAELGDSAMYLCASSLMGEEEAFFGQGTRLTVV.

The V and J genes are TRBV30 and TRBJ1-4; 9 bases match TRBD1. V lost 2 bases and J lost 7; bases outside the gene matches: 8. The CDR3 length is 15 residues. The germline CDR1 and CDR2 sequences are GTSNPN and SVGIG (reference sequence). CDR3 DNA sequence: TGTGCCTGGAGTCAGGGACAGGGTGGGGGTGAAAAACTGTTTTTT. Protein product: CAWSQGQGGGEKLFF.

The chain carries TRBV4-1 and TRBJ2-1; 8 bases are a match to TRBD1. The CDR3 has 16 residues. V dropped 0 bases and J dropped 4; count of bases not matched to a gene: 5. In germline, CDR1 is MGHRA, CDR2 YSYEKL. Here the CDR3 DNA reads TGCGCCAGCAGCCAAGATGAGGACAGGGCATACAATGAGCAGTTCTTC. Encoded protein: CASSQDEDRAYNEQFF.

This clone showed up just a few times. The V gene is TRBV4-1, the J gene TRBJ2-2; D call uncertain. Trimming removed 0 bases from V and 7 bases from J, with 21 bases in between. Germline V CDR1 and CDR2: MGHRA, YSYEKL. This CDR3 contains 18 residues. CDR3 sequence reads: CASSQDTPPSNVLGELFF. CDR3 nucleotides: TGCGCCAGCAGCCAAGATACTCCTCCCTCTAACGTACTCGGGGAGCTGTTTTTT.

This clone was observed once. For the CDR3, the DNA is TGTGCCAGCAGCTTTCCGGGTGCTGAGCAGTACTTC. Residues: CASSFPGAEQYF. This rearrangement joins TRBV7-2 to TRBJ2-7, with no clear D. V was shortened by 3 bases and J by 7 bases, with 10 bases between the two germline ends. The germline CDR1 and CDR2 sequences are SGHTA and FQGNSA. CDR3 length equals 12 residues.

The V and J genes are TRBV18 and TRBJ2-7; 10 bases map to TRBD1. The germline gives CDR1 KGHSH, CDR2 LQKENI. V lost 2 bases, J lost 0 bases, and 7 bases stayed unmatched. The CDR3 loop spans 17 amino acids. CDR3 coding DNA: TGTGCCAGCTCACCATTGCTGGGACAGGGGTCCTCCTACGAGCAGTACTTC. Translation: CASSPLLGQGSSYEQYF.

This clone was found a few times. The CDR3 is CASSLRQGFTEAFF. The CDR3 DNA follows: TGTGCCAGCAGCTTACGACAGGGGTTCACTGAAGCTTTCTTT. This chain joins TRBV7-9 and TRBJ1-1; 8 positions match TRBD1. The CDR3 contains 14 residues. Germline trimming cut 2 bases from V and 4 bases from J; bases unmatched to any gene: 3. Germline V gene lookup returns CDR1 SEHNR and CDR2 FQNEAQ (reference sequence).

The chain employs TRBV6-4 and TRBJ2-2; possibly TRBD2 for D (6 bases). The CDR3 is 15 amino acids. Trimming pared 8 bases from V and 2 bases from J, leaving 15 bases between. The germline CDR1 and CDR2 sequences are MRHNA and SNTAGT. CDR3 DNA sequence: TGTGCCAGCCGAGGAGGGCGGGATAACACCGGGGAGCTGTTTTTT. The encoded protein is CASRGGRDNTGELFF.

This chain uses TRBV7-6 with TRBJ2-2, with D perhaps matching TRBD2 (6 bases). V lost 2 bases and J lost 0, with 13 bases in between. The CDR3 consists of 17 residues. CDR1 is SGHVS, CDR2 FNYEAQ, per germline. This chain's CDR3 is CASSLLRGDPNTGELFF. The CDR3 DNA reads TGTGCCAGCAGCTTACTCCGCGGGGACCCGAACACCGGGGAGCTGTTTTTT.

The chain combines TRBV3-1 (or the pseudogene TRBV3-2) with TRBJ2-7, with 10 bases that match TRBD1. The CDR3 has 15 residues. The ends lost 1 base at V and 6 bases at J; junction bases unmatched: 6. CDR1 is LGHDT and CDR2 is YNNKEL in the germline V gene (reference sequence). The CDR3 sequence: CASSQVPGQGFEQYF. For the CDR3, the DNA is TGTGCCAGCAGCCAAGTACCGGGACAGGGGTTCGAGCAGTACTTC.

The chain carries TRBV27 and TRBJ2-7; no clear D. CDR3 length equals 11 residues. Trimming removed 4 bases from V and 3 bases from J, with 4 bases in between. Per germline, CDR1 MNHEY and CDR2 SMNVEV (reference sequence). CDR3 DNA: TGTGCCAGCAGTTCACACTACGAGCAGTACTTC. Translated, it gives CASSSHYEQYF.

The chain carries TRBV12-3 or TRBV12-4 and TRBJ1-1, with D perhaps TRBD1 (6 bases). The CDR3 consists of 13 residues. V was pared by 6 bases and J by 8 bases, with 16 bases between. The CDR3 loop reads CASSTGTIGEAFF. In nucleotides, the CDR3 is TGTGCCAGCAGCACCGGGACAATCGGGGAAGCTTTCTTT.

On this clone itself: One junction end disagrees with the germline gene, perhaps due to a read error. The chain recombines TRBV29-1 with TRBJ1-2; D is ambiguous. The germline V gene has CDR1 SQVTM and CDR2 ANQGSEA. This CDR3 has 9 amino acids. The CDR3 DNA is TGCAGAGCCAGCGAACGATGCCTTTTC. Its translation: CRASERCLF.

V and J are TRBV19 and TRBJ2-7; TRBD1 aligns across 9 bases. This CDR3 is built from 15 residues. V lost 6 bases to trimming and J lost 3 bases; unmatched junction nucleotides: 9. Germline CDR1 and CDR2: LNHDA and SQIVND (reference sequence). CDR3 in DNA: TGTGCCAGTAGCCCCAGGACAGGGGACAACTACGAGCAGTACTTC. It translates to CASSPRTGDNYEQYF.